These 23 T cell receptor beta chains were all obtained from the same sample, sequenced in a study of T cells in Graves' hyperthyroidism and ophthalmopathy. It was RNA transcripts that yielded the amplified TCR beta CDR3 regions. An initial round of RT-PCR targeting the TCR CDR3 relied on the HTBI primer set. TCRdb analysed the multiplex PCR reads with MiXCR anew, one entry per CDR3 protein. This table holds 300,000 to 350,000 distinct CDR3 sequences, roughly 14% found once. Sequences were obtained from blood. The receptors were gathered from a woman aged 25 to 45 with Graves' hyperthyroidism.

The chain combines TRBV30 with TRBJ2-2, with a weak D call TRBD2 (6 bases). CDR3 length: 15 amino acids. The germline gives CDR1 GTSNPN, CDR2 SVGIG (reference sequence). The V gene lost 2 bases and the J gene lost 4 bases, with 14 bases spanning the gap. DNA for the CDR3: TGTGCCTGGAGTATCCTCGGGAGATCCACCGGGGAGCTGTTTTTT. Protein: CAWSILGRSTGELFF.

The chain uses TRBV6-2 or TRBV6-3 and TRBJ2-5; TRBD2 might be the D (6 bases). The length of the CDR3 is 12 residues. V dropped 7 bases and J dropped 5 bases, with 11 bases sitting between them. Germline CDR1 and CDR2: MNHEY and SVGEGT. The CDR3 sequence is CASNERVETQYF. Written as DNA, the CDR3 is TGTGCCAGCAATGAGCGGGTGGAGACCCAGTACTTC.

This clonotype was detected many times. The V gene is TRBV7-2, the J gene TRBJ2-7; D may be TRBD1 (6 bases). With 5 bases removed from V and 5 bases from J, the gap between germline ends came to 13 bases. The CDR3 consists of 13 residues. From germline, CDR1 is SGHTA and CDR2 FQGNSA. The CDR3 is CASSPIGGNEQYF. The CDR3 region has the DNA TGTGCCAGCAGCCCGATAGGGGGTAACGAGCAGTACTTC.

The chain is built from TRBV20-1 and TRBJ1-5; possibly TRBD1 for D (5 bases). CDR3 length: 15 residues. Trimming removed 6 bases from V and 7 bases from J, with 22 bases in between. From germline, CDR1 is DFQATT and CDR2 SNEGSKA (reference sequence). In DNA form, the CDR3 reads TGCAGTGCCCTAAGGGCCGGGGGGTACGGACAGCCCCAGCATTTT. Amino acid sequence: CSALRAGGYGQPQHF.

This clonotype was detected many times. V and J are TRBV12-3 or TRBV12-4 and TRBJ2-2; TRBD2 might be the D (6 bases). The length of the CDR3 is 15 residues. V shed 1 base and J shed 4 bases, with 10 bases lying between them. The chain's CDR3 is CASSLDQEGTGELFF. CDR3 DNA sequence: TGTGCCAGCAGTTTAGACCAGGAGGGCACCGGGGAGCTGTTTTTT.

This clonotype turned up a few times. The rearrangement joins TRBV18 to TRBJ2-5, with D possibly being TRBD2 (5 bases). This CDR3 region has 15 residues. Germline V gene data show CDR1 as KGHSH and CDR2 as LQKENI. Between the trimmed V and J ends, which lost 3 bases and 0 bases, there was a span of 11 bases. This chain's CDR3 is CASSPYSGDQETQYF. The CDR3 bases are TGTGCCAGCTCACCCTACAGCGGTGACCAAGAGACCCAGTACTTC.

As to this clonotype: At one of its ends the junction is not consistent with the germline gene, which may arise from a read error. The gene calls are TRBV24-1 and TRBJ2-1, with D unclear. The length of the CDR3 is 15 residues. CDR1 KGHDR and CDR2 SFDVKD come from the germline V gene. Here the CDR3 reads CATSEGSVYYNEQSF. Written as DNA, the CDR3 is TGTGCCACCAGTGAAGGGTCAGTCTACTACAATGAGCAGTCCTTC.

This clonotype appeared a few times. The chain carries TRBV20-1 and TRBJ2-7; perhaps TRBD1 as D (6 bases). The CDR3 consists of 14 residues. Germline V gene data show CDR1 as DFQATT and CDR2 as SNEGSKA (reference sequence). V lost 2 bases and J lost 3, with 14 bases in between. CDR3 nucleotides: TGCAGTGCTAGAAAGAGGACAGCAAACTACGAGCAGTACTTC. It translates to CSARKRTANYEQYF.

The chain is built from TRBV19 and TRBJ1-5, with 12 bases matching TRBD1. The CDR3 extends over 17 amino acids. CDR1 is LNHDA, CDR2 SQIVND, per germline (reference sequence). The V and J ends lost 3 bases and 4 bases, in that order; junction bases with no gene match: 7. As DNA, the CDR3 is TGTGCCAGTAGTATCGATTTGGGACAGGGGGCAAATCAGCCCCAGCATTTT. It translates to CASSIDLGQGANQPQHF.

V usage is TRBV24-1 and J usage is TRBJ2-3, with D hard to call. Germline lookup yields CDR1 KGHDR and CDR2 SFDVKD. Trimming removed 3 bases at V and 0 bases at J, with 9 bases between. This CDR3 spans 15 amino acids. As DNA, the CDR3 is TGTGCCACCAGTGATACCGGAGACAGCACAGATACGCAGTATTTT. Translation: CATSDTGDSTDTQYF.

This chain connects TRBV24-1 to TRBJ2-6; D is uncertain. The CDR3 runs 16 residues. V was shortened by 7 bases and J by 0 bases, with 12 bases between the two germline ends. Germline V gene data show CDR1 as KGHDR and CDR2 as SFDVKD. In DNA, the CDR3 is TGTGCCACCAGCCGTCCCGGCGGCTCTGGGGCCAACGTCCTGACTTTC. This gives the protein CATSRPGGSGANVLTF.

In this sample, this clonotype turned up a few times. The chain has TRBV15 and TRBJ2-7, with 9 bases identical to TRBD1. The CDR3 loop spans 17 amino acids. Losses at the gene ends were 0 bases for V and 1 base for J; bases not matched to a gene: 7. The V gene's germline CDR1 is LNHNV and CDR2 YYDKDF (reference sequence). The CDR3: CATSRDRSGQGSYEQYF. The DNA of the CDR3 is TGTGCCACCAGCAGAGATCGGTCGGGACAGGGATCCTACGAGCAGTACTTC.

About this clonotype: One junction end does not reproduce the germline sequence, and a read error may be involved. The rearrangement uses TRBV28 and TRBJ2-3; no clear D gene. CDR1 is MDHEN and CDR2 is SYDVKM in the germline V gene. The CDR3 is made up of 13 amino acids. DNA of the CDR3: TGTGCCACCGCAAGGCCAACACCAGATACGCGGTATTTT. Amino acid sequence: CATARPTPDTRYF.

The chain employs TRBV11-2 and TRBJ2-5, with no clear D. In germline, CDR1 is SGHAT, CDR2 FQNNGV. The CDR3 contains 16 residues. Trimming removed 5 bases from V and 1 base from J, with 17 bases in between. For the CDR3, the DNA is TGTGCCAGCAGCCTCTCCTGGATCGCGATCCAAGAGACCCAGTACTTC. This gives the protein CASSLSWIAIQETQYF. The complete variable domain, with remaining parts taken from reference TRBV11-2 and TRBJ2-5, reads EAGVAQSPRYKIIEKRQSVAFWCNPISGHATLYWYQQILGQGPKLLIQFQNNGVVDDSQLPKDRFSAERLKGVDSTLKIQPAKLEDSAVYLCASSLSWIAIQETQYFGPGTRLLVL.

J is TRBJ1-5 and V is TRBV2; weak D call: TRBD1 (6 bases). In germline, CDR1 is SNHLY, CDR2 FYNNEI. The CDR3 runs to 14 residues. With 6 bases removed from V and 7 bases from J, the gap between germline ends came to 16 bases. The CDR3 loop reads CASRAQGSGQPQHF. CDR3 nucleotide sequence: TGTGCCAGCAGGGCACAGGGTAGCGGGCAGCCCCAGCATTTT. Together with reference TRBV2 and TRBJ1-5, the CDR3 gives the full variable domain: EPEVTQTPSHQVTQMGQEVILRCVPISNHLYFYWYRQILGQKVEFLVSFYNNEISEKSEIFDDQFSVERPDGSNFTLKIRSTKLEDSAMYFCASRAQGSGQPQHFGDGTRLSIL.

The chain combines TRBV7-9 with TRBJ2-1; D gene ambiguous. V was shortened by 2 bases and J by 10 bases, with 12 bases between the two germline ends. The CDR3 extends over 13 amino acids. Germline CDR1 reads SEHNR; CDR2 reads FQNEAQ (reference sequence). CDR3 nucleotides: TGTGCCAGCAGCTTAATGGGCCCCGAAGAGCAGTTCTTC. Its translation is CASSLMGPEEQFF. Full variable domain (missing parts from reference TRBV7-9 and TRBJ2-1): DTGVSQNPRHKITKRGQNVTFRCDPISEHNRLYWYRQTLGQGPEFLTYFQNEAQLEKSRLLSDRFSAERPKGSFSTLEIQRTEQGDSAMYLCASSLMGPEEQFFGPGTRLTVL.

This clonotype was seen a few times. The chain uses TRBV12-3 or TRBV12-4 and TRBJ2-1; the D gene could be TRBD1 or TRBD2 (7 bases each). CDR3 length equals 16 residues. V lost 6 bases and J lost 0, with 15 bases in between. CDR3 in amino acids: CASSPQRDSSYNEQFF. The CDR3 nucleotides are TGTGCCAGCAGCCCCCAGCGGGACAGCTCCTACAATGAGCAGTTCTTC.

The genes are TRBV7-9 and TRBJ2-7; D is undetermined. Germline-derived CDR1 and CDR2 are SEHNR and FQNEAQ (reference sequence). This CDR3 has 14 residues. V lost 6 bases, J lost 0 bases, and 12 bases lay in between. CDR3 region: CASRDGRSSYEQYF. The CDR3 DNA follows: TGTGCCAGCAGGGACGGCAGAAGCTCCTACGAGCAGTACTTC.

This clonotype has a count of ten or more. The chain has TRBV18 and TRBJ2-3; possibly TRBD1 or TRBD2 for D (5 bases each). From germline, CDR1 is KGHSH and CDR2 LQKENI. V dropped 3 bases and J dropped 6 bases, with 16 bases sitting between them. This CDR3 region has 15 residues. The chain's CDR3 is CASSPSIQDSDTQYF. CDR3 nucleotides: TGTGCCAGCTCACCTTCGATACAGGACTCCGATACGCAGTATTTT.

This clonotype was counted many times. The CDR3 protein is CSAPQWGTGNQPQHF. CDR3 bases: TGCAGTGCTCCCCAGTGGGGGACTGGCAATCAGCCCCAGCATTTT. The chain has TRBV20-1 and TRBJ1-5; maybe TRBD1 (5 bases). Trimming took 5 bases from V and 2 from J, leaving 16 bases between them. This CDR3 comprises 15 residues. Germline V CDR1 and CDR2: DFQATT, SNEGSKA (reference sequence).

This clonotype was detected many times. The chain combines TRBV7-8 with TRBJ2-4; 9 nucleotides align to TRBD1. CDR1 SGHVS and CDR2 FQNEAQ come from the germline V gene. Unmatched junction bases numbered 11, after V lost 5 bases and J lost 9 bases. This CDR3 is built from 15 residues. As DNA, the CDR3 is TGTGCCAGCAGCGACCCCCGACAGGGACAGGGCATTCAGTACTTC. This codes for CASSDPRQGQGIQYF. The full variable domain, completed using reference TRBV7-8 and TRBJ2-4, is GAGVSQSPRYKVAKRGQDVALRCDPISGHVSLFWYQQALGQGPEFLTYFQNEAQLDKSGLPSDRFFAERPEGSVSTLKIQRTQQEDSAVYLCASSDPRQGQGIQYFGAGTRLSVL.

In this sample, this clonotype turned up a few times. The CDR3 loop reads CASSMAGGPRGEQFF. The CDR3 nucleotides are TGTGCCAGTAGTATGGCGGGAGGCCCCCGGGGGGAGCAGTTCTTC. The chain has TRBV19 and TRBJ2-1, with 8 bases lining up with TRBD2. The CDR3 length is 15 residues. Per germline, CDR1 LNHDA and CDR2 SQIVND (reference sequence). The V and J ends lost 3 bases and 10 bases, in that order; junction bases with no gene match: 11.

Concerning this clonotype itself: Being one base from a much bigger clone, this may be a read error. The CDR3 bases are TGTGCCAACAGTTCGCCCGGGGAGCTGTTTTTT. It is translated as CANSSPGELFF. V is TRBV12-3 or TRBV12-4 and J is TRBJ2-2, with no clear D. The CDR3 consists of 11 residues.